A selection of T cell receptor beta chains follows, all from one sample in a study of blood T cell repertoires in COVID-19. Generated by immunoSEQ multiplex PCR, the TCRdb table keeps only in-frame clones and is missing some. Seen here are about 250,000 clones, around 88% observed once, and the top ten hold about 6.7%. Sequencing was performed on peripheral blood. The receptors stem from a woman aged 30 to 39 with COVID-19, enrolled during active disease. CDR3s include the opening cysteine and the closing phenylalanine or tryptophan. D genes are given only for firm matches. Clone sizes are given selectively: once, few, many, or a class where the clone is expanded.

clone_size j_call v_call d_call cdr3_aa cdr3_nt
- TRBJ2-5 TRBV3-1/TRBV3-2 TRBD2 CASSQDPSGGAETQYF TGTGCCAGCAGCCAAGATCCTAGCGGGGGGGCCGAGACCCAGTACTTC
- TRBJ2-1 TRBV3-1/TRBV3-2 TRBD2 CASSQDSGLAGYNEQFF TGTGCCAGCAGCCAAGATTCCGGACTAGCGGGCTACAATGAGCAGTTCTTC
- TRBJ2-1 TRBV9 TRBD2 CASSERTSGNNEQFF TGTGCCAGCAGCGAGAGGACTAGCGGAAACAATGAGCAGTTCTTC
- TRBJ2-3 TRBV5-1 TRBD2 CASSFEIAGEGTDTQYF TGCGCCAGCAGCTTCGAAATAGCGGGGGAGGGCACAGATACGCAGTATTTT
few TRBJ2-3 TRBV18 TRBD2 CASSPGLATDTQYF TGTGCCAGCTCACCGGGACTAGCGACAGATACGCAGTATTTT
- TRBJ1-4 TRBV7-9 - CAGDNRTAEKLFF TGTGCCGGAGACAACCGGACAGCCGAAAAACTGTTTTTT
- TRBJ1-4 TRBV7-8 - CASSLPRPGSSNEKLFF TGTGCCAGCAGCTTGCCTCGCCCAGGTTCTTCTAATGAAAAACTGTTTTTT
- TRBJ1-2 TRBV19 - CASSTRADGYTF TGTGCCAGTAGTACCAGGGCGGATGGCTACACCTTC
- TRBJ2-2 TRBV5-1 TRBD2 CASRGLAVNTGELFF TGCGCCAGCCGGGGACTAGCGGTTAACACCGGGGAGCTGTTTTTT
- TRBJ1-1 TRBV10-2 - CASRLGGGTEAFF TGCGCCAGCAGGTTGGGGGGGGGCACTGAAGCTTTCTTT
- TRBJ2-2 TRBV5-1 TRBD2 CASSVTGTSGRAHTGELFF TGCGCCAGCAGCGTAACCGGGACTAGCGGGAGGGCGCACACCGGGGAGCTGTTTTTT
- TRBJ2-7 TRBV6-5 TRBD1 CASSSTPGQGNEQYF TGTGCCAGCAGTTCCACCCCTGGACAGGGAAACGAGCAGTACTTC
- TRBJ1-1 TRBV2 - CASRAPGLNTEAFF TGTGCCAGCAGAGCACCCGGGTTGAACACTGAAGCTTTCTTT
- TRBJ2-2 TRBV14 - CASSRETGSTGELFF TGTGCCAGCAGCCGGGAAACAGGGTCCACCGGGGAGCTGTTTTTT
- TRBJ1-5 TRBV19 - CASSSTFQAHGNQPQHF TGTGCCAGTAGTTCCACCTTCCAAGCGCATGGCAATCAGCCCCAGCATTTT
- TRBJ2-3 TRBV9 TRBD2 CASSVTGRGADTQYF TGTGCCAGCAGCGTCACCGGGAGGGGGGCAGATACGCAGTATTTT
- TRBJ1-5 TRBV2 TRBD1 CASRENRGPNQPQHF TGTGCCAGCAGGGAAAACAGGGGCCCCAATCAGCCCCAGCATTTT
- TRBJ1-4 TRBV7-9 - CASSGGTGLLEKLFF TGTGCCAGCAGCGGAGGAACCGGGCTTTTGGAAAAACTGTTTTTT
- TRBJ1-5 TRBV19 TRBD1 CASSNPGQFNQPQHF TGTGCCAGTAGCAACCCGGGACAGTTCAATCAGCCCCAGCATTTT
- TRBJ2-1 TRBV7-2 - CASSLAATDDNEQFF TGTGCCAGCAGCTTAGCGGCGACTGACGACAATGAGCAGTTCTTC
- TRBJ1-3 TRBV6-1 TRBD1 CASSVSTGAAGNTIYF TGTGCCAGCAGTGTATCGACAGGGGCGGCTGGAAACACCATATATTTT
- TRBJ2-2 TRBV4-3 - CASSQDSADHTGELFF TGCGCCAGCAGCCAAGATTCAGCGGACCACACCGGGGAGCTGTTTTTT
few TRBJ1-2 TRBV4-3 TRBD1 CASSPIRQGNNYGYTF TGCGCCAGCAGCCCAATTAGACAGGGGAATAACTATGGCTACACCTTC
once TRBJ2-2 TRBV28 TRBD2 CATGGPVQTGELFF TGTGCCACGGGGGGTCCAGTACAGACCGGGGAGCTGTTTTTT
- TRBJ1-3 TRBV7-6 TRBD1 CASSSRPGQGNTIYF TGTGCCAGCAGCTCGCGACCGGGACAGGGAAACACCATATATTTT
- TRBJ2-7 TRBV4-2 - CASSQDRGAPSSYEQYF TGTGCCAGCAGCCAAGATCGTGGAGCACCCAGTTCCTACGAGCAGTACTTC
- TRBJ2-1 TRBV7-9 - CASSFRFREGEQFF TGTGCCAGCAGCTTTCGCTTCAGGGAAGGTGAGCAGTTCTTC
- TRBJ2-5 TRBV6-5 TRBD2 CASAPLRAGGETQYF TGTGCCAGCGCGCCTCTCCGAGCGGGGGGGGAGACCCAGTACTTC
few TRBJ2-3 TRBV7-2 - CASSQIDTQYF TGTGCCAGCAGCCAGATAGATACGCAGTATTTT
- TRBJ2-1 TRBV7-9 TRBD1 CASSPGGRWEQFF TGTGCCAGCAGCCCAGGGGGCAGGTGGGAGCAGTTCTTC
- TRBJ2-1 TRBV10-2 TRBD2 CASSESWWEGVDEQFF TGCGCCAGCAGTGAGTCGTGGTGGGAGGGCGTTGATGAGCAGTTCTTC
- TRBJ1-1 TRBV5-1 - CASSSELGSLITTEAFF TGCGCCAGCAGCTCTGAGTTGGGCAGCCTAATTACCACTGAAGCTTTCTTT
few TRBJ2-7 TRBV19 TRBD1 CASSMLPGQSSYEQYF TGTGCCAGTAGTATGCTGCCGGGACAGAGCTCCTACGAGCAGTACTTC
once TRBJ2-1 TRBV6-5 TRBD2 CASATSGGAIEQFF TGTGCCAGCGCCACTAGCGGGGGGGCCATTGAGCAGTTCTTC
- TRBJ1-5 TRBV6-5 TRBD1 CASRRQGGGNQPQHF TGTGCCAGCAGACGACAGGGTGGGGGGAATCAGCCCCAGCATTTT
- TRBJ1-6 TRBV6-5 - CASSYDRLGNSPLHF TGTGCCAGCAGTTACGACAGGTTGGGTAATTCACCCCTCCACTTT
- TRBJ1-2 TRBV5-1 TRBD1 CASSLRQGDGRGYTF TGCGCCAGCAGCCTACGACAGGGGGACGGTCGGGGCTACACCTTC
- TRBJ1-1 TRBV6-1 - CASSELSRGTEAFF TGTGCCAGCAGTGAGCTCTCAAGGGGTACTGAAGCTTTCTTT
few TRBJ2-5 TRBV24-1 - CATGVQGGETQYF TGTGCCACCGGGGTGCAGGGTGGAGAGACCCAGTACTTC
- TRBJ2-1 TRBV27 - CASSSRKVSYNEQFF TGTGCCAGCAGTTCTAGGAAGGTCTCCTACAATGAGCAGTTCTTC
- TRBJ2-1 TRBV7-2 - CASSLAQGSYNEQFF TGTGCCAGCAGCTTAGCGCAGGGCTCCTACAATGAGCAGTTCTTC
- TRBJ2-5 TRBV20-1 TRBD1 CSASGRDRGPETQYF TGCAGTGCTAGTGGGAGGGACAGGGGGCCGGAGACCCAGTACTTC
- TRBJ2-3 TRBV30 TRBD1 CAWRRGQADTQYF TGTGCCTGGAGAAGGGGGCAGGCAGATACGCAGTATTTT
- TRBJ2-6 TRBV11-2 - CASSLGSYGANVLTF TGTGCCAGCAGCTTAGGCAGTTATGGGGCCAACGTCCTGACTTTC
- TRBJ2-3 TRBV10-3 TRBD2 CAISASGLAVSTDTQYF TGTGCCATCAGTGCCTCCGGACTAGCGGTTAGCACAGATACGCAGTATTTT
- TRBJ2-1 TRBV19 TRBD1 CASHRGNEQFF TGTGCCAGTCACAGGGGGAATGAGCAGTTCTTC
- TRBJ1-3 TRBV5-1 - CASSLGSSGNTIYF TGCGCCAGCAGCTTGGGCAGCTCTGGAAACACCATATATTTT
- TRBJ1-3 TRBV5-1 TRBD1 CASSSGTGFGNTIYF TGCGCCAGCAGCTCCGGGACAGGGTTTGGAAACACCATATATTTT
- TRBJ2-3 TRBV21-1 - CASSKFSGIRRTDTQYF TGTGCCAGCAGCAAGTTTAGCGGGATAAGGAGGACAGATACGCAGTATTTT
- TRBJ2-1 TRBV28 TRBD2 CASRALGRVPNEQFF TGTGCCAGCAGGGCCCTCGGGAGGGTTCCCAATGAGCAGTTCTTC
few TRBJ2-1 TRBV10-3 TRBD1 CAIPRAHWTGGNSSYNEQFF TGTGCCATCCCCCGGGCGCATTGGACAGGGGGAAATAGCTCCTACAATGAGCAGTTCTTC
- TRBJ1-5 TRBV9 - CASSVDRSGQPQHF TGTGCCAGCAGCGTAGACCGGTCTGGTCAGCCCCAGCATTTT
- TRBJ2-5 TRBV5-4 - CASSLAGLTGGAQYF TGTGCCAGCAGCTTGGCTGGCCTGACCGGAGGGGCCCAGTACTTC
few TRBJ1-1 TRBV7-9 TRBD1 CASSTGTGENTEAFF TGTGCCAGCAGCACCGGGACAGGGGAGAACACTGAAGCTTTCTTT
once TRBJ2-2 TRBV6-2/TRBV6-3 TRBD2 CASSSGLAGVSGELFF TGTGCCAGCAGTTCGGGCCTAGCGGGGGTGTCCGGGGAGCTGTTTTTT
- TRBJ2-7 TRBV6-2/TRBV6-3 TRBD1 CASSSPGQGRGSYEQYF TGTGCCAGCAGTTCGCCGGGACAGGGGCGCGGATCCTACGAGCAGTACTTC
few TRBJ2-2 TRBV29-1 - CSVGGEGPFPGELFF TGCAGCGTGGGAGGAGAGGGGCCTTTCCCCGGGGAGCTGTTTTTT